This record concerns one TCR beta chain sequence. Its antigen is currently not known. No base qualities exist here, and no much larger clone lies one base off it. Between the V and J ends, shortened by 6 bases and 14 bases respectively, the junction contains 20 bases. Taken from cysteine to phenylalanine, the CDR3 has 14 residues. The read is trimmed to its CDR3 DNA, 42 bases read in frame from base 1. TCRalpha and TCRbeta libraries were amplified in separate semi-nested PCR reactions using Advantage 2 and reverse primers located in the TRAC or TRBC constant regions. Between about 3 and 500 ng of total RNA was used as input for first-strand cDNA synthesis. TCR cDNA libraries were made by 5'-RACE with the SMARTer PCR cDNA Synthesis kit, using a poly-dT primer for first-strand synthesis. Sample-specific 5-nucleotide barcodes were carried by the semi-nested constant-region reverse primers, and the resulting products were cleaned using the Zymo DNA Clean and Concentrator-5 kit. As many as ten barcoded samples were combined into a pool, ligated to Illumina adaptors, and sequenced on an Illumina MiSeq as 2 x 150 bp paired-end reads. The study's processing was this. After demultiplexing, reads were aligned with BLAT to a custom library containing all human TRAV, TRAJ, TRBV, TRBD and TRBJ combinations from IMGT. The best BLAT hits were picked using pslCDnaFilter (-maxAligns=1, -ignoreIntrons), and custom Perl scripts were used to calculate clonotype frequencies. The public reads were quality trimmed at Q25 with fastp and then assembled into clones with MiXCR by TCRdb, keeping productive beta chains. CDR3 protein duplicates are merged, each entry listing the most common genes and DNA. The V and J calls were not made by the authors but by TCRdb's processing. This sample is represented by some 5,900 distinct CDR3 sequences; more than 30% of them were singletons. Roughly 2.3% of the sample is in the top ten clones.

The sample originates from a study of T cells generated in artificial thymic organoids (TCRdb year 2017). Describing the broader study: The TCR alpha and beta CDR3 repertoires of CD8 single positive T cells derived from in vitro artificial thymic organoids were compared with those of thymic and peripheral blood naive CD8 T cells. Displayed repertoire sequencing data were described as representative of three independent experiments.

Non-mobilized peripheral blood was collected from healthy adult donors. Enrichment of primary CD8+ T cells was done with magnetic beads from the Miltenyi CD8+ T cell Isolation Kit. Blood naive CD8 T cells were FACS sorted as CD3+TCRalphabeta+CD8+CD45RO-CCR7+ before RNA extraction. For each sample, total RNA was purified from approximately 40,000 to 200,000 sorted cells using the RNeasy Micro kit, and RNA quality was checked on an Agilent RNA 6000 Nano chip. Beyond this particular receptor, the publication reports: CD8 single positive T cells derived from organoids showed physiological TCR clonotype diversity comparable to the diversity seen in thymic and blood naive CD8 T cells.

This receptor chain uses TRBV12-3 or TRBV12-4 and TRBJ1-6; the D gene is perhaps TRBD1, from 6 matching bases. The material sequenced was naive CD8+ T cells from blood. Taken with the paper, the label for cell subset or site translates to: CD3+TCRalphabeta+CD8SP T cells; for blood, CD45RO-CCR7+ naive CD8+ T cells. This receptor was identified in a human donor who gave cord blood stem cells for thymic organoid culture, a cardiac surgery patient who gave postnatal thymus, or a blood donor (not recorded which). The CDR3: CASRLGQLFTSLHF. The nucleotides are TGTGCCAGCAGACTTGGACAGCTATTCACATCCCTCCACTTT.